Following are 14 T cell receptor beta chains from one sample sequenced in a study of OX40 agonist ivuxolimab in advanced cancers. TCRdb's copy holds only in-frame clones and misses some; the assay was immunoSEQ multiplex PCR. The sample has 60,000 to 85,000 clones; around four fifths are singletons. This sample comprised CD4+ or CD8+ T cells sorted from blood, obtained in a trial of the OX40 agonist ivuxolimab. These receptors were taken from an adult with an advanced solid tumor such as melanoma, head and neck, liver or kidney cancer.

This chain links TRBV18 with TRBJ1-6, with a tentative D call TRBD1 (5 bases). Germline CDR1 KGHSH, CDR2 LQKENI. V shed 3 bases and J shed 5 bases, with 8 bases lying between them. This CDR3 contains 14 residues. As DNA, the CDR3 is TGTGCCAGCTCACCGGGACGGGATAATTCACCCCTCCACTTT. Encoded protein: CASSPGRDNSPLHF. Full variable domain (remainder filled in from reference TRBV18 and TRBJ1-6): NAGVMQNPRHLVRRRGQEARLRCSPMKGHSHVYWYRQLPEEGLKFMVYLQKENIIDESGMPKERFSAEFPKEGPSILRIQQVVRGDSAAYFCASSPGRDNSPLHFGNGTRLTVT.

This clone was found once. The genes are TRBV10-1 and TRBJ2-7; D gene ambiguous. Trimming took 3 bases from V and 6 from J, leaving 18 bases between them. There are 15 residues in the CDR3. In germline, CDR1 is WNHNN, CDR2 SYGVQD (reference sequence). CDR3 nucleotide sequence: TGCGCCAGCAGTGACCGGCTAGTCGGGCCGGTCGAGCAGTACTTC. Protein product: CASSDRLVGPVEQYF.

V usage is TRBV12-5 and J usage is TRBJ2-1; D remains unclear. Germline V CDR1 and CDR2: LGHNT, FRNRAP. The CDR3 runs 11 residues. V was trimmed by 5 bases and J by 13 bases, leaving 12 bases between them. CDR3 loop: CASGDGREQFF. DNA for the CDR3: TGTGCTAGTGGTGACGGTAGGGAACAGTTCTTC.

This clone occurred once. J is TRBJ1-2 and V is TRBV18, with TRBD1 matching over 9 bases. The CDR3 length is 15 residues. V lost 6 bases and J lost 3; bases outside the gene matches: 8. CDR1 is KGHSH and CDR2 is LQKENI in the germline V gene. The CDR3 DNA is TGTGCCAGCTCGTCAGGGACAGGGTCCTACTATGGCTACACCTTC. It specifies CASSSGTGSYYGYTF. The variable domain in full, with the rest retrieved from reference TRBV18 and TRBJ1-2, is NAGVMQNPRHLVRRRGQEARLRCSPMKGHSHVYWYRQLPEEGLKFMVYLQKENIIDESGMPKERFSAEFPKEGPSILRIQQVVRGDSAAYFCASSSGTGSYYGYTFGSGTRLTVV.

The rearrangement links TRBV5-1 to TRBJ2-1, with D possibly being TRBD2 (8 bases). Between the trimmed V and J ends, which lost 6 bases and 0 bases, there was a span of 22 bases. Per the germline V gene, CDR1 is SGHRS and CDR2 is YFSETQ. The CDR3 covers 18 residues. As DNA, the CDR3 is TGCGCCAGCACCGGGACAGCGGGGGCCTCCAGCTCCTACAATGAGCAGTTCTTC. Translated: CASTGTAGASSSYNEQFF.

V gene TRBV6-6 combines with J gene TRBJ2-2; no definite D call. CDR1 is MNHNY and CDR2 is SVGAGI in the germline V gene (reference sequence). Trimming removed 6 bases from V and 2 bases from J, with 10 bases in between. The CDR3 runs to 14 residues. CDR3 amino acids: CASSYGPNTGELFF. The DNA of the CDR3 is TGTGCCAGCAGCTACGGACCTAACACCGGGGAGCTGTTTTTT.

The chain joins TRBV4-3 to TRBJ1-2; TRBD1 matches at 8 bases. There are 15 residues in the CDR3. Germline assignment: CDR1 LGHNA and CDR2 YSLEER. Germline trimming cut 0 bases from V and 5 bases from J; bases unmatched to any gene: 5. This CDR3 reads CASSQDQGAPYGYTF. CDR3 nucleotides: TGCGCCAGCAGCCAAGATCAGGGGGCGCCGTATGGCTACACCTTC.

The genes are TRBV28 and TRBJ1-3; D is unclear. This CDR3 has 14 amino acids. Trimming stripped 1 base from V and 1 base from J, with 5 bases between. CDR1 and CDR2 (germline): MDHEN, SYDVKM. The CDR3 here is CASSLSSSGNTIYF. CDR3 DNA: TGTGCCAGCAGTTTATCGTCTTCTGGAAACACCATATATTTT.

This chain connects TRBV15 to TRBJ1-4; D not resolved. With 0 bases removed from V and 4 bases from J, the gap between germline ends came to 6 bases. The CDR3 runs 14 residues. CDR1 is LNHNV and CDR2 is YYDKDF in the germline V gene (reference sequence). The CDR3 coding sequence is TGTGCCACCAGCAGAGATCGTAATAATGAAAAACTGTTTTTT. It encodes CATSRDRNNEKLFF.

This clone occurred a few times. V is TRBV6-6 and J is TRBJ1-1, with D maybe TRBD1 (5 bases). Between the trimmed V and J ends, which lost 5 bases and 2 bases, there was a span of 15 bases. The CDR3 has 15 amino acids. Germline CDR1 MNHNY, CDR2 SVGAGI (reference sequence). The CDR3 DNA reads TGTGCCAGCAGTCCTCGACAGAGCTCTAACACTGAAGCTTTCTTT. Translated, it gives CASSPRQSSNTEAFF.

The chain joins TRBV14 to TRBJ2-7; 7 nucleotides line up with TRBD2. CDR1 is SGHDN and CDR2 is FVKESK in the germline V gene. After removal of 0 bases from V and 3 bases from J, the junction contained 2 bases not matched to a gene. The CDR3 has 14 residues. The CDR3 loop is CASSQDWGGYEQYF. CDR3 in DNA: TGTGCCAGCAGCCAAGATTGGGGGGGCTACGAGCAGTACTTC.

This chain joins TRBV29-1 and TRBJ2-5; 7 bases are shared with TRBD1. The CDR3 contains 14 residues. Germline CDR1 and CDR2: SQVTM and ANQGSEA. The J segment lost 3 bases and the V segment lost 4 bases, leaving 8 bases of the junction unmatched. CDR3 bases: TGCAGCGTTGGTCCGGGACAGACTAAAGAGACCCAGTACTTC. As protein: CSVGPGQTKETQYF. The full variable domain, rest sourced from reference TRBV29-1 and TRBJ2-5, is SAVISQKPSRDICQRGTSLTIQCQVDSQVTMMFWYRQQPGQSLTLIATANQGSEATYESGFVIDKFPISRPNLTFSTLTVSNMSPEDSSIYLCSVGPGQTKETQYFGPGTRLLVL.

This clone was detected a few times. This chain connects TRBV7-3 to TRBJ2-2; possible D gene TRBD1, 6 bases. CDR1 and CDR2 from the germline V gene are SGHTA and FQGTGA. Trimming removed 5 bases at V and 2 bases at J, with 12 bases between. The CDR3 contains 15 residues. The CDR3 coding sequence is TGTGCCAGCAGCGTACAGGGTTCAAACACCGGGGAGCTGTTTTTT. It is translated as CASSVQGSNTGELFF.

This sequence joins TRBV29-1 and TRBJ2-2; D possibly corresponds to TRBD1 (5 bases). The V gene's germline CDR1 is SQVTM and CDR2 ANQGSEA. CDR3 size: 16 residues. V was shortened by 5 bases and J by 0 bases, with 16 bases between the two germline ends. The CDR3 DNA follows: TGCAGCGTTTTCGCCCAGGGTTTGGCGAACACCGGGGAGCTGTTTTTT. It encodes CSVFAQGLANTGELFF.